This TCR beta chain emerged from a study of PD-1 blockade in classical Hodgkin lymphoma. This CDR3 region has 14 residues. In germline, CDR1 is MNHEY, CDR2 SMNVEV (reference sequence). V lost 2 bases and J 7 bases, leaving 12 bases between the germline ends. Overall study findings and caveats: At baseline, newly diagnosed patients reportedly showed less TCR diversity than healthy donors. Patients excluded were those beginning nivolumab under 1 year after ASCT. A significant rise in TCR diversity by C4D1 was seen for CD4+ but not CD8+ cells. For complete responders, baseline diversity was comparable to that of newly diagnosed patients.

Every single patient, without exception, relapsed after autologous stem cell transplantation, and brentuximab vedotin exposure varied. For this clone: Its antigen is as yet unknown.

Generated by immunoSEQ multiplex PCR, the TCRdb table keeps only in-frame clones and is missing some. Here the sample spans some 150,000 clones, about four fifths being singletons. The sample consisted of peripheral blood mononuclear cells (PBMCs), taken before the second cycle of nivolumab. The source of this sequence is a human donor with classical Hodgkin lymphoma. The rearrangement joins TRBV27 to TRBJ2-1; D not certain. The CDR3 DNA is TGTGCCAGCAGTTTAAGTCACAGTCTGAATGAGCAGTTCTTC. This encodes CASSLSHSLNEQFF.